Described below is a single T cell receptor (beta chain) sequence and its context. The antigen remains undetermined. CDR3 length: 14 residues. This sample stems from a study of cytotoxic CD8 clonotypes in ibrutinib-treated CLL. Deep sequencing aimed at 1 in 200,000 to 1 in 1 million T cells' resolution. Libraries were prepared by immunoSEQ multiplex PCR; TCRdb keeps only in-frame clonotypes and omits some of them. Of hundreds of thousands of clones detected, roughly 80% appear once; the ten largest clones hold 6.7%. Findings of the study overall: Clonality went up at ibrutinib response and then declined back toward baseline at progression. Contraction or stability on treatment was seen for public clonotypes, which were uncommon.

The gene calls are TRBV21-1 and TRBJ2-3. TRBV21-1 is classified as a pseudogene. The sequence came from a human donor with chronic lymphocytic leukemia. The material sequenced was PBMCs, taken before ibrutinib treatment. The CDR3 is CASSLGRCTDTQYF. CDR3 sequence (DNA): TGTGCCAGCAGCCTAGGACGATGCACAGATACGCAGTATTTT.